The 19 T cell receptor beta chains listed next were all sequenced from one sample in a study of molecular identifiers for immune sequencing clone quantification. A single record per CDR3 protein comes from TCRdb applying MiXCR to the PCR reads. Of about half a million distinct CDR3 sequences in the sample, 20% to 25% were seen once. The sequencing input was naive CD8+ T cells from blood, with Jurkat cell RNA spiked in. Documented subset: FACS-sorted CD8+CD4-CCR7+CD45RA+ naive T cells. The origin of the receptors is a human donor in good health. Some libraries in this study had Jurkat cell RNA spiked in.

The chain carries TRBV30 and TRBJ2-4; 8 positions agree with TRBD2. The V gene's germline CDR1 is GTSNPN and CDR2 SVGIG (reference sequence). The CDR3 is 13 residues long. J was trimmed by 8 bases and V by 0 bases; bases with no gene match: 3. The CDR3 DNA is TGTGCCTGGAGTGTAGCGGGGGCACACATTCAGTACTTC. Protein sequence: CAWSVAGAHIQYF.

V is TRBV27 and J is TRBJ1-5; D remains unclear. V dropped 3 bases and J dropped 0 bases, with 9 bases sitting between them. Germline V gene sequence: CDR1 MNHEY, CDR2 SMNVEV (reference sequence). The length of the CDR3 is 15 residues. The CDR3 nucleotides read TGTGCCAGCAGTTTGGCCAGTCATAGCAATCAGCCCCAGCATTTT. This translates into CASSLASHSNQPQHF.

The chain combines TRBV4-3 with TRBJ2-7; tentative D call: TRBD2 (6 bases). The CDR3 has 15 amino acids. Trimming removed 3 bases from V and 2 bases from J, with 14 bases in between. Germline lookup yields CDR1 LGHNA and CDR2 YSLEER. CDR3 protein: CASSHRDSPTYEQYF. CDR3 bases: TGCGCCAGCAGCCATCGGGACTCACCGACCTACGAGCAGTACTTC.

This clonotype was recorded at least ten times. This rearrangement joins TRBV4-2 to TRBJ2-7, with TRBD2 matching 7 bases. This CDR3 is 16 amino acids long. Trimming cost V 0 bases and J 1 base; bases outside gene matches: 6. Germline-derived CDR1 and CDR2 are LGHNA and YNFKEQ. The CDR3 DNA reads as TGTGCCAGCAGCCAAGAATGGCTAGCGGCGTCCTACGAGCAGTACTTC. Translating it yields CASSQEWLAASYEQYF.

This clonotype was picked up a small number of times. The V gene is TRBV28, the J gene TRBJ2-7; a possible D gene is TRBD2 (6 bases). CDR1 is MDHEN, CDR2 SYDVKM, per germline. The CDR3 consists of 14 residues. The V end was cut by 6 bases, the J end by 3 bases, with 15 bases between. The DNA of the CDR3 is TGTGCCAGCAGACGGACGGCGGACTACTACGAGCAGTACTTC. It yields the protein CASRRTADYYEQYF.

The chain carries TRBV10-3 and TRBJ2-7; 9 nucleotides agree with TRBD1. Trimming cost V 4 bases and J 4 bases; bases outside gene matches: 11. Germline V CDR1 and CDR2: ENHRY, SYGVKD. The CDR3 runs to 16 residues. CDR3 residues: CAISGSSGTGMYEQYF. The CDR3, as DNA: TGTGCCATCAGTGGGTCGTCCGGGACAGGGATGTACGAGCAGTACTTC.

This clonotype was seen at least ten times. The chain carries TRBV4-3 and TRBJ1-1; 8 bases agree with TRBD1. J lost 6 bases, V lost 4 bases, and 10 bases had no gene match. The CDR3 runs to 15 residues. The germline gives CDR1 LGHNA, CDR2 YSLEER. Written as DNA, the CDR3 is TGCGCCAGCAGCCTGGACAGGGCTCAAGAAGCTGAAGCTTTCTTT. This encodes CASSLDRAQEAEAFF.

This clonotype has a count of ten or more. This chain uses TRBV20-1 with TRBJ2-7; TRBD1 or TRBD2 may be the D gene (5 bases each). The CDR3 has 15 residues. In germline, CDR1 is DFQATT, CDR2 SNEGSKA (reference sequence). Trimming took off 0 bases at V and 2 bases at J, with 14 bases between the two ends. CDR3 residues: CSARDRQGDPYEQYF. For the CDR3, the DNA is TGCAGTGCTAGAGATAGGCAGGGAGATCCCTACGAGCAGTACTTC.

The chain combines TRBV29-1 with TRBJ2-4, with D perhaps TRBD2 (5 bases). Germline V gives CDR1 SQVTM, CDR2 ANQGSEA. V dropped 5 bases and J dropped 7 bases, with 12 bases sitting between them. CDR3 length equals 12 residues. This CDR3 is CSVSERENIQYF. CDR3 nucleotides: TGCAGCGTTTCCGAGAGGGAGAACATTCAGTACTTC.

This clonotype was seen a few times. The chain recombines TRBV20-1 with TRBJ2-1; TRBD1 agrees at 8 bases. CDR1 is DFQATT and CDR2 is SNEGSKA in the germline V gene (reference sequence). The CDR3 contains 13 residues. V lost 4 bases, J lost 9 bases, and 8 bases stayed unmatched. The CDR3 nucleotides are TGCAGTGCTAAGACAGGGGTCGGGATTGAGCAGTTCTTC. Encoded protein: CSAKTGVGIEQFF.

In its sample, this clonotype was seen many times. The V call is TRBV20-1, the J call TRBJ2-7; 8 bases align to TRBD2. V was clipped by 0 bases and J by 1 base; unmatched bases: 5. The germline V gene has CDR1 DFQATT and CDR2 SNEGSKA (reference sequence). This CDR3 is built from 15 residues. The CDR3 region is CSARESTSASYEQYF. The CDR3 bases are TGCAGTGCTAGAGAGTCGACTAGCGCTTCCTACGAGCAGTACTTC.

This clonotype has at least ten counts. A read error may account for a junction end that differs from germline. The gene calls are TRBV7-7 and TRBJ2-5; D possibly corresponds to TRBD2 (5 bases). The CDR3 is made up of 15 amino acids. Germline V lookup: CDR1 SSHAT, CDR2 FNYEAQ (reference sequence). The DNA for the CDR3 is TGTGCTAGCAGCTTAGCGTTAGGTGTCCAAGAGACCCAGTACTTC. Protein sequence: CASSLALGVQETQYF.

This clonotype was counted at least ten times. The J gene is TRBJ2-3, the V gene TRBV7-9; D is unclear. Germline V gene lookup returns CDR1 SEHNR and CDR2 FQNEAQ (reference sequence). The CDR3 consists of 14 residues. Trimming pared 2 bases from V and 5 bases from J, leaving 11 bases between. The CDR3 bases are TGTGCCAGCAGCTTACCCTCTGACGGAGATACGCAGTATTTT. As protein: CASSLPSDGDTQYF.

This sequence joins TRBV4-1 and TRBJ2-3; D remains ambiguous. The germline gives CDR1 MGHRA, CDR2 YSYEKL. V lost 4 bases to trimming and J lost 0 bases, with 11 bases between them. The CDR3 spans 15 residues. The CDR3 region has the DNA TGCGCCAGCAGCCCCTTTTGGCCTAGCACAGATACGCAGTATTTT. Its translation: CASSPFWPSTDTQYF.

As for this clonotype: An end of the junction does not agree with germline; a read error may underlie this. This chain joins TRBV7-2 and TRBJ2-5; 8 positions match TRBD2. The CDR3 runs 13 residues. Germline-derived CDR1 and CDR2 are SGHTA and FQGNSA. CDR3 DNA: TGTGCCAGCAGCACCGGACTAGCAGAGACCCAGTGCTTC. This codes for CASSTGLAETQCF.

With respect to this clonotype: This sequence may be a read error, since a much larger clone differs from it by one base. This chain uses TRBV4-3 with TRBJ2-2; tentative D call: TRBD2 (5 bases). The CDR3 runs to 14 residues. CDR1 is LGHNA, CDR2 YSLEER, per germline. The DNA for the CDR3 is TGCGCCAGCAGCCAAGATAGGAACACCGGGGAGCTGGTTTTT. Protein sequence: CASSQDRNTGELVF.

V gene TRBV5-3 combines with J gene TRBJ2-7, with D perhaps being TRBD1 or TRBD2 (6 bases each). TRBV5-3 is placed among ORFs of uncertain function. The length of the CDR3 is 15 residues. Deletions cut 8 bases from V and 2 bases from J, with 20 bases between. This CDR3 reads CASGGGQIPPYEQYF. The CDR3 DNA is TGTGCCAGCGGAGGGGGACAAATCCCACCCTACGAGCAGTACTTC.

Concerning this clonotype: Compared with germline, one end of the junction differs, possibly owing to a read error. V and J are TRBV10-3 and TRBJ2-7, with 9 bases identical to TRBD2. This CDR3 spans 12 amino acids. Germline V CDR1 and CDR2: ENHRY, SYGVKD. The CDR3 here is CAGGGESYEQCF. CDR3 DNA: TGTGCCGGCGGGGGGGAATCCTACGAGCAGTGCTTC.

This clonotype was detected only a few times. CDR3 amino acids: CASSFISLYEQYF. The CDR3 nucleotides read TGTGCCAGCAGCTTCATAAGCCTCTACGAGCAGTACTTC. The chain combines TRBV5-5 with TRBJ2-7; D uncertain. Germline-derived CDR1 and CDR2 are SGHKS and YYEKEE (reference sequence). The V gene lost 2 bases and the J gene lost 3 bases, with 9 bases spanning the gap. CDR3 length: 13 residues.